The 24 T cell receptor beta chains reported below all come from one sample, sequenced in a study of T cells in Graves' hyperthyroidism and ophthalmopathy (dated 2019 in TCRdb). The protocol used for the library was multiplex PCR. Instrument used: Illumina HiSeq 2000. Amplification of TCR beta CDR3 regions was carried out from RNA transcripts. The TCR CDR3 was subjected to a first round of RT-PCR using the HTBI primer set and the Qiagen OneStep RT-PCR kit. TCRdb reprocessed the public reads (quality trimming at Q25 with fastp, clone calling with MiXCR) and kept in-frame beta chains. Each CDR3 protein appears once, grouped with its most common genes and DNA. Counted in this sample were around 560,000 distinct CDR3 sequences; over 15% of them appeared once. The top ten clonotypes cover 15% to 20% of the sample. Source material: blood. These TCRs come from a woman aged 18-30 years with Graves' hyperthyroidism.

This clonotype was seen a handful of times. The chain is built from TRBV5-1 and TRBJ2-1; 7 positions match TRBD1. V trimming: 3 bases; J trimming: 2 bases; junction bases outside the gene matches: 8. The CDR3 runs 16 residues. The V gene's germline CDR1 is SGHRS and CDR2 YFSETQ. The chain's CDR3 is CASSYNDRVAYNEQFF. In DNA form, the CDR3 reads TGCGCCAGCAGCTATAACGACAGGGTTGCCTACAATGAGCAGTTCTTC.

The chain recombines TRBV4-1 with TRBJ2-5, with D perhaps matching TRBD2 (6 bases). The V gene lost 10 bases and the J gene lost 5 bases, with 23 bases spanning the gap. Germline values: CDR1 MGHRA, CDR2 YSYEKL. This CDR3 contains 15 residues. Written as DNA, the CDR3 is TGCGCCACCTCCCCGAGGGAGGACCCTCGGGAGACCCAGTACTTC. Its protein is CATSPREDPRETQYF.

This clonotype was seen many times. The chain recombines TRBV15 with TRBJ2-4, with D possibly TRBD2 on 6 matching bases. V dropped 6 bases and J dropped 8 bases, with 17 bases sitting between them. CDR3 length: 14 amino acids. The germline CDR1 and CDR2 sequences are LNHNV and YYDKDF (reference sequence). For the CDR3, the DNA is TGTGCCACCAGAGGAGGGGATCGCGTGGACATTCAGTACTTC. Translation: CATRGGDRVDIQYF.

This clonotype was recorded at least ten times. V is TRBV12-3 or TRBV12-4 and J is TRBJ1-1; no reliable D call. V lost 0 bases and J lost 7, with 12 bases in between. The CDR3 spans 14 residues. CDR3: CASSLALAGFEAFF. CDR3 bases: TGTGCCAGCAGTTTAGCACTGGCAGGATTTGAAGCTTTCTTT.

The table lists this clonotype with many counts. This chain joins TRBV6-1 and TRBJ2-5; a possible D gene is TRBD2 (5 bases). V lost 5 bases and J lost 4, with 17 bases in between. The germline gives CDR1 MNHNS, CDR2 SASEGT. There are 15 residues in the CDR3. CDR3 nucleotides: TGTGCCAGCAGTTTAGCCGCCGGGGTTGGAGAGACCCAGTACTTC. Protein: CASSLAAGVGETQYF.

This clonotype has a handful of counts. The rearrangement joins TRBV5-4 to TRBJ1-1; a possible D gene is TRBD1 (5 bases). Germline V lookup: CDR1 SGHNT, CDR2 YYREEE (reference sequence). The CDR3 is made up of 15 amino acids. V lost 0 bases and J lost 5, with 14 bases in between. The CDR3 sequence is CASSLESGAQTEAFF. The CDR3 nucleotides read TGTGCCAGCAGCTTGGAATCCGGGGCGCAAACTGAAGCTTTCTTT.

This clonotype has a handful of counts. The chain carries TRBV20-1 and TRBJ2-3, with D possibly being TRBD1 (7 bases). CDR1 and CDR2 (germline): DFQATT, SNEGSKA (reference sequence). V gave up 1 base and J gave up 7 bases, with 24 bases separating them. There are 17 residues in the CDR3. CDR3 amino acids: CSARGPLYDRAGNTQYF. The CDR3 DNA reads TGCAGTGCTAGAGGACCCTTATATGACAGGGCGGGAAATACGCAGTATTTT.

In this sample, this clonotype turned up many times. The rearrangement joins TRBV12-3 or TRBV12-4 to TRBJ1-6, with 9 bases matching TRBD1. The CDR3 is made up of 13 amino acids. V was clipped by 5 bases and J by 9 bases; unmatched bases: 2. Written as DNA, the CDR3 is TGTGCCAGCAGTCCGGGACAGGGTTCACCCCTCCACTTT. Protein product: CASSPGQGSPLHF.

The chain carries TRBV9 and TRBJ1-1; D is unclear. The ends were cut back, 0 bases at V and 8 bases at J, with 17 bases in the middle. This CDR3 is 15 amino acids long. Per germline, CDR1 SGDLS and CDR2 YYNGEE. CDR3 sequence reads: CASSVDPGRSIEAFF. The CDR3 bases are TGTGCCAGCAGCGTAGACCCCGGACGGAGCATAGAAGCTTTCTTT.

This clonotype was counted many times. J is TRBJ2-7 and V is TRBV28; D call uncertain. The CDR3 spans 13 residues. V dropped 3 bases and J dropped 2 bases, with 8 bases sitting between them. The germline gives CDR1 MDHEN, CDR2 SYDVKM. DNA for the CDR3: TGTGCCAGCAGTTTCGACGCCGCCTACGAGCAGTACTTC. Translating gives CASSFDAAYEQYF.

In nucleotides, the CDR3 is TGTGCCAGCAGCCATCTCCAGGGTACCGGGGAGCTGTTTTTT. The encoded protein is CASSHLQGTGELFF. V and J are TRBV3-1 and TRBJ2-2; possible D gene TRBD1, 5 bases. This CDR3 region has 14 residues. V gave up 3 bases and J gave up 5 bases, with 10 bases separating them. The germline V gene encodes CDR1 LGHDT and CDR2 YNNKEL (reference sequence). The whole variable domain, filled in from reference TRBV3-1 and TRBJ2-2, reads DTAVSQTPKYLVTQMGNDKSIKCEQNLGHDTMYWYKQDSKKFLKIMFSYNNKELIINETVPNRFSPKSPDKAHLNLHINSLELGDSAVYFCASSHLQGTGELFFGEGSRLTVL.

This clonotype was seen ten or more times. The chain joins TRBV6-1 to TRBJ1-2; TRBD1 might be the D (6 bases). This CDR3 is built from 13 residues. V lost 5 bases and J lost 4, with 11 bases in between. The germline gives CDR1 MNHNS, CDR2 SASEGT. The CDR3 is CASSLTGGYGYTF. CDR3 in DNA: TGTGCCAGCAGTTTGACAGGCGGCTATGGCTACACCTTC.

This clonotype was counted ten times or more. The CDR3 DNA follows: TGCAGTGCTGGACACTATGGCTACACCTTC. This translates into CSAGHYGYTF. V and J are TRBV20-1 and TRBJ1-2; no clear D. Germline V lookup: CDR1 DFQATT, CDR2 SNEGSKA (reference sequence). With 5 bases removed from V and 3 bases from J, the gap between germline ends came to 4 bases. CDR3 length equals 10 residues.

Note on this clonotype: Relative to the germline gene, one junction end is altered; a read error may explain this. V and J are TRBV7-7 and TRBJ1-3, with no clear D. Germline V gene sequence: CDR1 SSHAT, CDR2 FNYEAQ (reference sequence). The CDR3 extends over 15 amino acids. CDR3 region: CASSLAPGAGNTIYF. The CDR3 DNA sequence: TGTGCTAGCAGCTTAGCGCCCGGGGCTGGAAACACCATATATTTT.

This rearrangement joins TRBV12-3 or TRBV12-4 to TRBJ1-1; D is perhaps TRBD1 (5 bases). This CDR3 contains 18 residues. Trimming shortened V by 6 bases and J by 1 base, and 24 bases separated the two germline ends. The chain's CDR3 is CASSGGSWGLGGNTEAFF. CDR3 bases: TGTGCCAGCAGCGGAGGGTCTTGGGGTCTTGGGGGGAACACTGAAGCTTTCTTT.

This chain connects TRBV5-1 to TRBJ2-3; D is possibly TRBD1 (5 bases). Germline loops: CDR1 SGHRS, CDR2 YFSETQ. The CDR3 has 17 residues. Trimming stripped 0 bases from V and 1 base from J, with 15 bases between. In DNA, the CDR3 is TGCGCCAGCAGCTTGGCGCCTGGGGCTTGGGGCACAGATACGCAGTATTTT. It is translated as CASSLAPGAWGTDTQYF.

This clonotype showed up many times. The chain joins TRBV20-1 to TRBJ2-3, with 9 bases lining up with TRBD2. CDR1 and CDR2 from the germline V gene are DFQATT and SNEGSKA (reference sequence). After removal of 3 bases from V and 2 bases from J, the junction contained 9 bases not matched to a gene. The CDR3 consists of 16 residues. The DNA for the CDR3 is TGCAGTGCTAGTGGAACTAGCGGGTTTAACACAGATACGCAGTATTTT. Translated, it gives CSASGTSGFNTDTQYF.

In this sample, this clonotype turned up many times. This chain uses TRBV7-8 with TRBJ1-2, with 7 bases fitting TRBD1. V was pared by 8 bases and J by 4 bases, with 16 bases of the junction left unmatched. This CDR3 region has 16 residues. Germline CDR1 SGHVS, CDR2 FQNEAQ. The CDR3 nucleotides read TGTGCCAGCGTAAAGGGGGCCGGGATAGGCCTCTATGGCTACACCTTC. This codes for CASVKGAGIGLYGYTF.

This clonotype was seen at least ten times. V is TRBV29-1 and J is TRBJ2-7; no reliable D call. This CDR3 region has 12 residues. The ends were cut back, 3 bases at V and 0 bases at J, with 6 bases in the middle. The germline CDR1 and CDR2 sequences are SQVTM and ANQGSEA. The CDR3 DNA follows: TGCAGCGTTGACGGTTGCTCCTACGAGCAGTACTTC. This sequence encodes CSVDGCSYEQYF.

This clonotype was detected ten times or more. The chain uses TRBV3-1 and TRBJ2-1; D uncertain. Germline values: CDR1 LGHDT, CDR2 YNNKEL (reference sequence). Trimming took 2 bases from V and 4 from J, leaving 12 bases between them. The CDR3 is made up of 15 amino acids. The CDR3 DNA sequence: TGTGCCAGCAGCCAAACAAGTCGAGTTTACAATGAGCAGTTCTTC. It specifies CASSQTSRVYNEQFF.

In its sample, this clonotype was seen a few times. The chain combines TRBV5-1 with TRBJ2-3; possible D gene TRBD2, 7 bases. The CDR3 consists of 16 residues. Germline V gene data show CDR1 as SGHRS and CDR2 as YFSETQ. V lost 4 bases to trimming and J lost 1 base, with 16 bases between them. This chain's CDR3 is CASSLNWEGGTDTQYF. CDR3 DNA sequence: TGCGCCAGCAGCCTGAACTGGGAGGGGGGCACAGATACGCAGTATTTT.

The chain couples TRBV19 to TRBJ1-5; D gene uncertain. The CDR3 consists of 15 residues. The V and J ends lost 3 bases and 5 bases respectively, with 14 bases between them. Germline lookup yields CDR1 LNHDA and CDR2 SQIVND (reference sequence). DNA for the CDR3: TGTGCCAGTAGTATTGGGTGGACCGATCATCAGCCCCAGCATTTT. This encodes CASSIGWTDHQPQHF.

V usage is TRBV7-9 and J usage is TRBJ2-2; 8 bases agree with TRBD2. Germline CDR1 SEHNR, CDR2 FQNEAQ (reference sequence). The CDR3 has 15 residues. V shed 2 bases, J shed 6 bases, and the junction held 5 bases outside the gene matches. The CDR3 nucleotides read TGTGCCAGCAGCTTAACCAGCGGGAGTTCCGGGGAGCTGTTTTTT. As protein: CASSLTSGSSGELFF.

This clonotype was seen many times. J is TRBJ1-1 and V is TRBV9; D possibly corresponds to TRBD1 (5 bases). The CDR3 runs 14 residues. V lost 0 bases and J lost 5, with 11 bases in between. Germline assignment: CDR1 SGDLS and CDR2 YYNGEE. DNA of the CDR3: TGTGCCAGCAGCGTAGCCGGGGGTGGGACTGAAGCTTTCTTT. Translated: CASSVAGGGTEAFF.